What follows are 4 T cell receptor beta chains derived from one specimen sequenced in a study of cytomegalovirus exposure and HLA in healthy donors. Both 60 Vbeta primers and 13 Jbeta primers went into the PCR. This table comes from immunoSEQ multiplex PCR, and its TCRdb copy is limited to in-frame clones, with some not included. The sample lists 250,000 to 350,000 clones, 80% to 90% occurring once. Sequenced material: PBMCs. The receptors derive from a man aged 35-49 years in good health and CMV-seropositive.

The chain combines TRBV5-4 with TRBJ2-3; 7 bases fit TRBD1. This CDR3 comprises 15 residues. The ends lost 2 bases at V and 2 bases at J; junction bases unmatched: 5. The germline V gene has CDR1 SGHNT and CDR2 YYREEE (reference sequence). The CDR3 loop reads CASSFDRVNTDTQYF. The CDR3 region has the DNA TGTGCCAGCAGCTTTGACAGGGTTAACACAGATACGCAGTATTTT. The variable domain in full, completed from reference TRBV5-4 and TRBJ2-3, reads ETGVTQSPTHLIKTRGQQVTLRCSSQSGHNTVSWYQQALGQGPQFIFQYYREEENGRGNFPPRFSGLQFPNYSSELNVNALELDDSALYLCASSFDRVNTDTQYFGPGTRLTVL.

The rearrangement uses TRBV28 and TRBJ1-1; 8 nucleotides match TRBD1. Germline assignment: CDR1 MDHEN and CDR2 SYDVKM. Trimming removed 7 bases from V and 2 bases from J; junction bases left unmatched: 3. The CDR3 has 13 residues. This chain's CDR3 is CASTRGLNTEAFF. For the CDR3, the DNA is TGTGCCAGCACCAGGGGGCTTAACACTGAAGCTTTCTTT.

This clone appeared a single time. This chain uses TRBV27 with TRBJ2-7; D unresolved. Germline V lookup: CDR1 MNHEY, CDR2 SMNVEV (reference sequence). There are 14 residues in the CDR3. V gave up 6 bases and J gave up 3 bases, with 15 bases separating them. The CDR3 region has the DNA TGTGCCAGCAGACTCACGTCGGTTGGCTACGAGCAGTACTTC. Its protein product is CASRLTSVGYEQYF.

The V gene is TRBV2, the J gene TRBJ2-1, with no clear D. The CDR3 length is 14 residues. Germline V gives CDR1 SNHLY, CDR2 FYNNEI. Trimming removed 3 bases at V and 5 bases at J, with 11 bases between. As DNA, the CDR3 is TGTGCCAGCAGTGAGATAGCAGTGGACAATGAGCAGTTCTTC. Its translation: CASSEIAVDNEQFF.